This entry lists 13 T cell receptor beta chains sequenced from one sample in a study of cytomegalovirus exposure and HLA in healthy donors. 13 Jbeta primers and 60 Vbeta primers were used for the PCR. Libraries were prepared by immunoSEQ multiplex PCR; TCRdb keeps only in-frame clonotypes and omits some of them. The sample includes almost 45,000 clones. Sequenced input: PBMCs. The receptors here all came from a male donor in good health and CMV-seronegative.

V and J are TRBV4-2 and TRBJ1-6, with D possibly matching TRBD1 (5 bases). The germline V gene encodes CDR1 LGHNA and CDR2 YNFKEQ. V was pared by 3 bases and J by 9 bases, with 12 bases between. The CDR3 is 14 amino acids. CDR3 DNA sequence: TGTGCCAGCAGCCAGGGGAAGCAGGGTTCACCCCTCCACTTT. Translation: CASSQGKQGSPLHF.

This rearrangement joins TRBV2 to TRBJ2-7, with D possibly matching TRBD1 (6 bases). Germline V gives CDR1 SNHLY, CDR2 FYNNEI. This CDR3 comprises 17 residues. V was shortened by 7 bases and J by 0 bases, with 22 bases between the two germline ends. The CDR3 region has the DNA TGTGCCAGCAAGAGGGGGATCGAGATCCAGAGCTCCTACGAGCAGTACTTC. The encoded protein is CASKRGIEIQSSYEQYF.

This chain uses TRBV5-1 with TRBJ1-2; TRBD1 is a possible D gene (5 bases). CDR1 is SGHRS and CDR2 is YFSETQ in the germline V gene. Deletions cut 1 base from V and 9 bases from J, with 10 bases between. The length of the CDR3 is 12 residues. CDR3 nucleotides: TGCGCCAGCAGCTTGCAGGGTTGGAGCTACACCTTC. The encoded protein is CASSLQGWSYTF.

The V call is TRBV7-8, the J call TRBJ2-3, with D uncertain. Trimming cost V 1 base and J 0 bases, with 8 bases left between them. CDR3 size: 15 residues. Per germline, CDR1 SGHVS and CDR2 FQNEAQ. Here the CDR3 reads CASSLVESSTDTQYF. The CDR3 DNA reads TGTGCCAGCAGCTTAGTAGAGTCTAGCACAGATACGCAGTATTTT.

The chain carries TRBV27 and TRBJ2-3; 8 positions match TRBD1. Germline values: CDR1 MNHEY, CDR2 SMNVEV (reference sequence). Trimming at V came to 6 bases and at J to 0 bases, leaving 11 bases not matched to a gene. The CDR3 loop spans 17 amino acids. The CDR3 bases are TGTGCCAGCAGATTAGCGGACAGGGATCCCAGCACAGATACGCAGTATTTT. Its translation is CASRLADRDPSTDTQYF.

The chain combines TRBV14 with TRBJ1-2; D unclear. Trimming removed 0 bases at V and 5 bases at J, with 7 bases between. Germline CDR1 reads SGHDN; CDR2 reads FVKESK. The CDR3 loop spans 13 amino acids. The CDR3: CASSQEEGYGYTF. Written as DNA, the CDR3 is TGTGCCAGCAGCCAAGAGGAGGGTTATGGCTACACCTTC.

V and J are TRBV2 and TRBJ2-2; D possibly corresponds to TRBD1 (6 bases). The germline V and J ends were trimmed by 6 bases and 8 bases, with 19 bases remaining between them. The CDR3 totals 15 residues. In germline, CDR1 is SNHLY, CDR2 FYNNEI. The CDR3 region is CASSEQGSHMGELFF. DNA for the CDR3: TGTGCCAGCAGCGAACAGGGTTCCCATATGGGGGAGCTGTTTTTT.

The chain recombines TRBV6-6 with TRBJ2-2; no definite D call. The germline V gene has CDR1 MNHNY and CDR2 SVGAGI (reference sequence). CDR3 size: 14 residues. V was pared by 2 bases and J by 8 bases, with 12 bases between. The CDR3 bases are TGTGCCAGCAGTTACGGCAGTAATCTGGGGGAGCTGTTTTTT. Protein: CASSYGSNLGELFF.

This chain connects TRBV7-6 to TRBJ1-4, with 9 nucleotides matching TRBD1. The CDR3 is 16 amino acids. The V gene's germline CDR1 is SGHVS and CDR2 FNYEAQ. Unmatched junction bases numbered 7, after V lost 1 base and J lost 7 bases. This CDR3 is CASSLGQGVSGEKLFF. The CDR3 DNA is TGTGCCAGCAGCTTAGGACAGGGGGTCTCGGGTGAAAAACTGTTTTTT.

The V gene is TRBV6-1, the J gene TRBJ1-4; 7 bases line up with TRBD1. Trimming at V came to 7 bases and at J to 8 bases, leaving 10 bases not matched to a gene. This CDR3 is built from 14 residues. Per the germline V gene, CDR1 is MNHNS and CDR2 is SASEGT. The CDR3 sequence: CASKKGALGEKLFF. The CDR3 DNA reads as TGTGCCAGCAAAAAGGGGGCGCTGGGAGAAAAACTGTTTTTT.

The gene calls are TRBV2 and TRBJ2-5; the D gene is possibly TRBD2 (6 bases). The CDR3 contains 14 residues. Germline V gives CDR1 SNHLY, CDR2 FYNNEI. Trimming cost V 4 bases and J 5 bases, with 14 bases left between them. Here the CDR3 DNA reads TGTGCCAGCAGTGCCTTGACTAGGCGGGAGACCCAGTACTTC. Its translation: CASSALTRRETQYF. The full variable domain, in which reference TRBV2 and TRBJ2-5 provide the parts outside the CDR3, is EPEVTQTPSHQVTQMGQEVILRCVPISNHLYFYWYRQILGQKVEFLVSFYNNEISEKSEIFDDQFSVERPDGSNFTLKIRSTKLEDSAMYFCASSALTRRETQYFGPGTRLLVL.

The rearrangement uses TRBV5-1 and TRBJ2-2, with TRBD1 matching 9 bases. The CDR3 is 15 amino acids. V gave up 4 bases and J gave up 5 bases; unmatched junction bases: 6. CDR1 is SGHRS, CDR2 YFSETQ, per germline. In nucleotides, the CDR3 is TGCGCCAGCAGCATGGGGACAGGGAGAACCGGGGAGCTGTTTTTT. Translation gives CASSMGTGRTGELFF.

The chain combines TRBV18 with TRBJ1-3; maybe TRBD1 (6 bases). This CDR3 is 15 amino acids long. Germline CDR1 reads KGHSH; CDR2 reads LQKENI. The V end was cut by 3 bases, the J end by 2 bases, with 11 bases between. The CDR3 region has the DNA TGTGCCAGCTCACCGGACAGCTTTACTGGAAACACCATATATTTT. Translating it yields CASSPDSFTGNTIYF.